A selection of T cell receptor beta chains follows, all from one sample in a study of tumor-infiltrating lymphocytes in primary liver carcinoma. Using its own MiXCR run on the multiplex PCR reads, TCRdb lists one record per CDR3 protein. The table shows roughly 25,000 distinct CDR3 sequences, with around 79% occurring only once. The specimen sequenced was liver tumor tissue from sampling region 3. Source of these receptors: a man aged 35-49 years with primary liver carcinoma and hepatitis B virus infection. Both conserved end residues are part of each CDR3. The order of the fields is D gene, V gene, J gene, CDR3 DNA, CDR3 protein. D genes are given only for firm matches.

.	TRBV5-4	TRBJ2-3	TGTACCAGCAGCCCTCATACCGGGACTTTCACAGATACGCATTATTTT	CTSSPHTGTFTDTHYF
TRBD2	TRBV10-3	TRBJ2-6	TGTGCCACTCGGGGGGGAACTGGGGCCAGCGTCCTGACTTTC	CATRGGTGASVLTF